The clone carrying this T cell receptor beta chain was detected many times. As yet, its antigen is unknown. The data derive from a study of T cell repertoires in cytomegalovirus infection. CDR1 is SGHVS, CDR2 FQNEAQ, per germline. V was trimmed by 1 base and J by 3 bases, leaving 15 bases between them. This CDR3 contains 16 residues. TCRdb analysed the reads with MiXCR anew, one entry per CDR3 protein. The table includes some 900,000 distinct CDR3 sequences, approximately 29% detected once. The specimen comprised cultured CD8+ T cells from PBMCs, sampled from culture after CMV antigen stimulation. The rearrangement joins TRBV7-8 to TRBJ2-5; a weak D match, TRBD2 (6 bases). The origin of this receptor is a human donor in good health (CMV status not recorded). Some clones in this sample may be carry-over from other donors' samples. The CDR3 loop is CASSLVAREVKETQYF. CDR3 DNA: TGTGCCAGCAGCTTAGTGGCGCGGGAAGTAAAAGAGACCCAGTACTTC.